This T cell receptor beta chain was captured by sequencing in a study of identifying expanded T cells in peripheral blood. CDR3 length: 14 amino acids. CDR1 and CDR2 from the germline V gene are ENHRY and SYGVKD. V dropped 8 bases and J dropped 6 bases, with 20 bases sitting between them. The assay was immunoSEQ multiplex PCR, and TCRdb's table has in-frame clones only and misses some. This sample yields 70,000 or so clones, of which roughly nine tenths are seen a single time; over 2.5% belongs to the top ten. This clone appeared once. V gene TRBV10-3 combines with J gene TRBJ2-7; unclear D gene. Sequenced material: blood. This clonotype originated in a person aged 18 to 75 in good health. CDR3 in amino acids: CAIGLPPPLGEQYF. The DNA for the CDR3 is TGTGCCATCGGGCTCCCTCCTCCGTTAGGCGAGCAGTACTTC.